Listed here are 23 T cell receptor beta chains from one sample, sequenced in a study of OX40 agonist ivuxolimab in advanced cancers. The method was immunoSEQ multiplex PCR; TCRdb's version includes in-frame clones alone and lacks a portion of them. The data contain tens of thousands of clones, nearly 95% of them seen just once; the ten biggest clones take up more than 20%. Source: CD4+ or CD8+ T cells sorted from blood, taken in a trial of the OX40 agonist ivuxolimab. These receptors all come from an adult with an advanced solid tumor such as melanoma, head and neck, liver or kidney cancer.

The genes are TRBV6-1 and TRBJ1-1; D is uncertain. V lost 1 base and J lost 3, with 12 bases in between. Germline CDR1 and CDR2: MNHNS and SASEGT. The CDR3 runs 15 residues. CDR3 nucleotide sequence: TGTGCCAGCAGTGAAGTTACGTTGGGGTACACTGAAGCTTTCTTT. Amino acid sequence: CASSEVTLGYTEAFF.

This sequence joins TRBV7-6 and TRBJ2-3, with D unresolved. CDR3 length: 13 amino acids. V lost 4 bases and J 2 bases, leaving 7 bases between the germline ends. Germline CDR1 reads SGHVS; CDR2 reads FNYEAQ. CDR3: CASSSRITDTQYF. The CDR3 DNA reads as TGTGCCAGCAGCTCTCGAATCACAGATACGCAGTATTTT.

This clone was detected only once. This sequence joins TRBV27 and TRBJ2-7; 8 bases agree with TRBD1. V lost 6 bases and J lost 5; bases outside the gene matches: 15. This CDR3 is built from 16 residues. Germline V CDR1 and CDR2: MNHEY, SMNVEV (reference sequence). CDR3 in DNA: TGTGCCAGCAGCTCTCTCCCGGGACAGGATTCTCACGAGCAGTACTTC. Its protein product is CASSSLPGQDSHEQYF.

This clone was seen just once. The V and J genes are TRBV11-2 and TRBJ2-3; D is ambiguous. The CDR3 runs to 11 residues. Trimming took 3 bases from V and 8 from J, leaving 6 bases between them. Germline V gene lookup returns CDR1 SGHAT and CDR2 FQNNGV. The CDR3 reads CASSLGSTQYF. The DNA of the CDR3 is TGTGCCAGCAGCTTGGGATCTACGCAGTATTTT.

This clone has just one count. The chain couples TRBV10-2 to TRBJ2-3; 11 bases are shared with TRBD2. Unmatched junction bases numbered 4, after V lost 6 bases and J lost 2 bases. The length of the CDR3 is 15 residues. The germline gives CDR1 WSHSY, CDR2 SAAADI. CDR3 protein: CASSLAGGYTDTQYF. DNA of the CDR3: TGCGCCAGCAGCCTAGCGGGGGGTTACACAGATACGCAGTATTTT.

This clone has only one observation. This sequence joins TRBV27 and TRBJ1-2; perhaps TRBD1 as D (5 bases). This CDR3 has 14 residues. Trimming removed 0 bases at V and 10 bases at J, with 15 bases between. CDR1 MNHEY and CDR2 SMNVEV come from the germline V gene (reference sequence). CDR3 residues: CASSLSRGSIVYTF. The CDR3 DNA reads TGTGCCAGCAGTTTATCCCGGGGCTCCATCGTCTACACCTTC.

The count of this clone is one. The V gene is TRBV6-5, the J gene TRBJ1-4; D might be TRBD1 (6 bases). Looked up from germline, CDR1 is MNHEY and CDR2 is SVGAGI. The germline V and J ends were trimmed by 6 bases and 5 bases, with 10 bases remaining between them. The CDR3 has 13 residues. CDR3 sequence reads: CASSSDRNEKLFF. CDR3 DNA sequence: TGTGCCAGCAGCTCGGACAGAAATGAAAAACTGTTTTTT.

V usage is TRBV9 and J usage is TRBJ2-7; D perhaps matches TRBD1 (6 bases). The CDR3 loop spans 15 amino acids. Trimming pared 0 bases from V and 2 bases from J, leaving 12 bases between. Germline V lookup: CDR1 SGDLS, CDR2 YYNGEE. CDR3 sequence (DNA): TGTGCCAGCAGCGTAGAGGCAGGGGCGCCCTACGAGCAGTACTTC. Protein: CASSVEAGAPYEQYF.

In nucleotides, the CDR3 is TGTGCCAGCAGCTCAAAGACAGGGAAGGGCCTAGGAAATCAGCCCCAGCATTTT. Translation gives CASSSKTGKGLGNQPQHF. This chain joins TRBV7-3 and TRBJ1-5, with 7 bases that match TRBD1. The CDR3 loop spans 18 amino acids. Losses at the gene ends were 4 bases for V and 4 bases for J; bases not matched to a gene: 16. Germline values: CDR1 SGHTA, CDR2 FQGTGA. Full variable domain (missing parts from reference TRBV7-3 and TRBJ1-5): GAGVSQTPSNKVTEKGKYVELRCDPISGHTALYWYRQSLGQGPEFLIYFQGTGAADDSGLPNDRFFAVRPEGSVSTLKIQRTERGDSAVYLCASSSKTGKGLGNQPQHFGDGTRLSIL.

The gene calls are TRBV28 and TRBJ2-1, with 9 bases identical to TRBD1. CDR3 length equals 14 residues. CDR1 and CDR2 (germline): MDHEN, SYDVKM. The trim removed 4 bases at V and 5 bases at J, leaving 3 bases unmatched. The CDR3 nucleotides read TGTGCCAGCAGTTACAGGGGGCGAGACAATGAGCAGTTCTTC. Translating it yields CASSYRGRDNEQFF.

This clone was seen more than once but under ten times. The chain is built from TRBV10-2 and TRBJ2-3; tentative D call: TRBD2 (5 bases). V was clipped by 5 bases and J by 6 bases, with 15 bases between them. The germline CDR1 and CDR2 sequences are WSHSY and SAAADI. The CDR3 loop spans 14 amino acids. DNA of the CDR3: TGCGCCAGCAGTCCCGCTGAGGGTGGGGATACGCAGTATTTT. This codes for CASSPAEGGDTQYF.

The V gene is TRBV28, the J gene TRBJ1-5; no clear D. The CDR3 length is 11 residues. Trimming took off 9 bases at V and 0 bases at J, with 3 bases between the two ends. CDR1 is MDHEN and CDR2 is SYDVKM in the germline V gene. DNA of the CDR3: TGTGCCAGTACTAGCAATCAGCCCCAGCATTTT. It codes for CASTSNQPQHF.

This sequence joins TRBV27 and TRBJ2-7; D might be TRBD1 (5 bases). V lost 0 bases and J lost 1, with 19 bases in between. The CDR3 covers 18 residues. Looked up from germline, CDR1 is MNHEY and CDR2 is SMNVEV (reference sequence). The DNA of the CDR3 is TGTGCCAGCAGTTTATCCCCCCCCGGGCAGGGATGGTCCTACGAGCAGTACTTC. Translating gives CASSLSPPGQGWSYEQYF.

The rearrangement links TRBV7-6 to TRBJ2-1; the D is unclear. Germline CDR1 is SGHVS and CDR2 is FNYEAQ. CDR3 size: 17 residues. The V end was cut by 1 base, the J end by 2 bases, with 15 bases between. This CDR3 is CASSLGFTLSPYNEQFF. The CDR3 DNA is TGTGCCAGCAGCTTAGGATTTACTCTCAGCCCCTACAATGAGCAGTTCTTC. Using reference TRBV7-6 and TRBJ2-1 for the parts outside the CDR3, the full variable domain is GAGVSQSPRYKVTKRGQDVALRCDPISGHVSLYWYRQALGQGPEFLTYFNYEAQQDKSGLPNDRFSAERPEGSISTLTIQRTEQRDSAMYRCASSLGFTLSPYNEQFFGPGTRLTVL.

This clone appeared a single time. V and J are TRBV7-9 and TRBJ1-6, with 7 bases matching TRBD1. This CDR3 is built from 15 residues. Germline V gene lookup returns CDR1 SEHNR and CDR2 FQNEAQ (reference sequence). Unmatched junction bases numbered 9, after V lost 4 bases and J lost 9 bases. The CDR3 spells CASSSLGTEISPLHF. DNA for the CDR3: TGTGCCAGCAGCTCTCTAGGGACAGAGATTTCACCCCTCCACTTT.

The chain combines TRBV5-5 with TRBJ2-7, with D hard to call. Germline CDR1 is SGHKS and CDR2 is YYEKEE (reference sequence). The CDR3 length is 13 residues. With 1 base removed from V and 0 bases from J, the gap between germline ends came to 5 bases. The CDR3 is CASSLSISYEQYF. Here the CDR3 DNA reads TGTGCCAGCAGCTTGAGCATCTCCTACGAGCAGTACTTC. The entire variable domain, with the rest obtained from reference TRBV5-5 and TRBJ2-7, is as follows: DAGVTQSPTHLIKTRGQQVTLRCSPISGHKSVSWYQQVLGQGPQFIFQYYEKEERGRGNFPDRFSARQFPNYSSELNVNALLLGDSALYLCASSLSISYEQYFGPGTRLTVT.

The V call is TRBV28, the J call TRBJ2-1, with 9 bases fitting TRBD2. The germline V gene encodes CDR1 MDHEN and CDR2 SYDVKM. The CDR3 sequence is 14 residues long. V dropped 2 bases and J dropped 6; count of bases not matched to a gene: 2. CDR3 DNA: TGTGCCAGCAGTTTACGACTAGCGGCCAATGAGCAGTTCTTC. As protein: CASSLRLAANEQFF.

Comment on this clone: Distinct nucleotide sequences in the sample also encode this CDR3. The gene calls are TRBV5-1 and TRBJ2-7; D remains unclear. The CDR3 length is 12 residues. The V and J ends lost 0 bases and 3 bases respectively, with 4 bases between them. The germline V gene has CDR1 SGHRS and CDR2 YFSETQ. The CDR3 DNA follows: TGCGCCAGCAGCTTGGGTAACTACGAGCAGTACTTC. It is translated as CASSLGNYEQYF.

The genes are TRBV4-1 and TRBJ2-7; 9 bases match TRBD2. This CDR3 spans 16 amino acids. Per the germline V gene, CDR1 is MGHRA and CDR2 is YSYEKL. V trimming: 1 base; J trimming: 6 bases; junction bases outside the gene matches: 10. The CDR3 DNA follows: TGCGCCAGCAGCCAAGGGTGGGGCGGGAGGGCCCTCGAGCAGTACTTC. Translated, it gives CASSQGWGGRALEQYF.

This CDR3 reads CASSIDGVNEQFF. CDR3 sequence (DNA): TGTGCCAGTAGTATTGACGGGGTCAATGAGCAGTTCTTC. The chain carries TRBV19 and TRBJ2-1; D is perhaps TRBD2 (5 bases). The ends were cut back, 3 bases at V and 6 bases at J, with 9 bases in the middle. CDR1 and CDR2 from the germline V gene are LNHDA and SQIVND (reference sequence). This CDR3 is built from 13 residues.

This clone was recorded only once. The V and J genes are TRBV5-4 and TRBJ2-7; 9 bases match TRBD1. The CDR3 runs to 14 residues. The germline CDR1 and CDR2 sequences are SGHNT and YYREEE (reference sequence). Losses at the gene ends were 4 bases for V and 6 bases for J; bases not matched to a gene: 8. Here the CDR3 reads CASSVPGQGGEQYF. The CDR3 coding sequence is TGTGCCAGCAGCGTACCGGGACAGGGAGGCGAGCAGTACTTC. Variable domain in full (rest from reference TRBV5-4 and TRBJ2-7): ETGVTQSPTHLIKTRGQQVTLRCSSQSGHNTVSWYQQALGQGPQFIFQYYREEENGRGNFPPRFSGLQFPNYSSELNVNALELDDSALYLCASSVPGQGGEQYFGPGTRLTVT.

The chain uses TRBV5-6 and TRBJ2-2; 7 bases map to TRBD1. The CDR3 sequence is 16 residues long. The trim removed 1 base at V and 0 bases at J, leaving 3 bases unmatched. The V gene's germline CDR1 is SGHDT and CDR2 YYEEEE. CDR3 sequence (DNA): TGTGCCAGCAGCTTGTGGGGACAGTCGAACACCGGGGAGCTGTTTTTT. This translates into CASSLWGQSNTGELFF.

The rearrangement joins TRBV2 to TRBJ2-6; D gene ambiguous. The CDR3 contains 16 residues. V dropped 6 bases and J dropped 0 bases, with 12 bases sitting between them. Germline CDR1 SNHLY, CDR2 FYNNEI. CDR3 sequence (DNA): TGTGCCAGCAGGGCCCCCCATAGCTCTGGGGCCAACGTCCTGACTTTC. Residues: CASRAPHSSGANVLTF.